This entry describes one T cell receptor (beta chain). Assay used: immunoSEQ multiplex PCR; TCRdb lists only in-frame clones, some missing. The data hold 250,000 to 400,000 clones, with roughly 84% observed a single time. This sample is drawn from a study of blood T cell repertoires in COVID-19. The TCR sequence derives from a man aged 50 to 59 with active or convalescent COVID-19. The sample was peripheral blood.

The CDR3 region has the DNA TGTGCCAGCAGCCCTAGCGCGGGGCTCGGCGGGGAGCTGTTTTTT. Its protein is CASSPSAGLGGELFF. The chain recombines TRBV9 with TRBJ2-2, with D tentatively TRBD2 (6 bases). Germline V gives CDR1 SGDLS, CDR2 YYNGEE. This CDR3 has 15 amino acids. Trimming removed 4 bases from V and 7 bases from J, with 17 bases in between. Supplemented by reference TRBV9 and TRBJ2-2, the full variable domain reads DSGVTQTPKHLITATGQRVTLRCSPRSGDLSVYWYQQSLDQGLQFLIQYYNGEERAKGNILERFSAQQFPDLHSELNLSSLELGDSALYFCASSPSAGLGGELFFGEGSRLTVL.